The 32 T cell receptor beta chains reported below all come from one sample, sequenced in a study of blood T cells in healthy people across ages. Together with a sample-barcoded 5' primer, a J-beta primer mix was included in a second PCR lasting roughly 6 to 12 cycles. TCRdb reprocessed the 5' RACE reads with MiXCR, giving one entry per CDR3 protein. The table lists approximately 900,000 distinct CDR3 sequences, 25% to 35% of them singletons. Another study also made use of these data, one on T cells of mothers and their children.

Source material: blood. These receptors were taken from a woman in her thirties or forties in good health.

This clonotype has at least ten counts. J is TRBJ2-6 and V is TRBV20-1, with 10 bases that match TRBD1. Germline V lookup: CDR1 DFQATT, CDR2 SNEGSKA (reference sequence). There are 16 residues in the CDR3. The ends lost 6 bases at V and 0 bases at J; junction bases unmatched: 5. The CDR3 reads CSARQGASSGANVLTF. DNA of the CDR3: TGCAGTGCCAGACAGGGGGCGAGCTCTGGGGCCAACGTCCTGACTTTC.

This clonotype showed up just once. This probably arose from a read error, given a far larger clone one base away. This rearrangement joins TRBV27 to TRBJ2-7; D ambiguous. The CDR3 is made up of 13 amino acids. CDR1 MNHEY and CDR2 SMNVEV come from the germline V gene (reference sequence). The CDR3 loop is CVSSLGRAYEQYF. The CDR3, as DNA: TGTGTCAGCAGTTTAGGGCGAGCCTACGAGCAGTACTTC.

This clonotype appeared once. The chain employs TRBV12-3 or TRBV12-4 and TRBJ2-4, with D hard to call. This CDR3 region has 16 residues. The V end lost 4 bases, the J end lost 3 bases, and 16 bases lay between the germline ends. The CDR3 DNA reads TGTGCCAGCAGTTCAGAGGCCCTTTCAGGCAAAAACATTCAGTACTTC. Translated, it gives CASSSEALSGKNIQYF.

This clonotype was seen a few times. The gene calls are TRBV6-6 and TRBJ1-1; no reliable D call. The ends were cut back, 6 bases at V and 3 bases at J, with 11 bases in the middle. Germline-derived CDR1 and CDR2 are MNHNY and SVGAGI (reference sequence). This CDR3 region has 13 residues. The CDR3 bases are TGTGCCAGCAGGACCGGAGCCTACACTGAAGCTTTCTTT. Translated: CASRTGAYTEAFF.

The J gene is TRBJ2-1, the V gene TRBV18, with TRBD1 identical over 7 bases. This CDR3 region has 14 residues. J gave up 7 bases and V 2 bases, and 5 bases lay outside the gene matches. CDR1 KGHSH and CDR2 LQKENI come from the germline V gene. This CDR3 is CASSPKGQFNEQFF. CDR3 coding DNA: TGTGCCAGCTCACCAAAGGGACAGTTTAATGAGCAGTTCTTC.

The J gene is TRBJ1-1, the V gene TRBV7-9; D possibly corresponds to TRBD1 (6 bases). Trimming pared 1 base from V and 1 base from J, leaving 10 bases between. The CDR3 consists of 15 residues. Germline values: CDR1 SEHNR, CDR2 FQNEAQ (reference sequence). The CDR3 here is CASSLGMTGNTEAFF. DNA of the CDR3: TGTGCCAGCAGCTTAGGGATGACAGGGAACACTGAAGCTTTCTTT.

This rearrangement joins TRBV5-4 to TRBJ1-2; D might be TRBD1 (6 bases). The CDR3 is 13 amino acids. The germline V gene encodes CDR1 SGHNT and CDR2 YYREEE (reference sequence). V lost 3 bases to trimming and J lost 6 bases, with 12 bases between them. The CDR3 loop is CASSSGNRDGYTF. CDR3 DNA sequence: TGTGCCAGCAGCTCGGGGAACAGGGATGGCTACACCTTC.

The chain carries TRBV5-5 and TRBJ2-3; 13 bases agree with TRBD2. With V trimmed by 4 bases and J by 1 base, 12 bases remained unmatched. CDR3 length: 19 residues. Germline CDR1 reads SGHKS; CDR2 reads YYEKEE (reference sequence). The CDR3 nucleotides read TGTGCCAGCAGCCTAGGACTAGCGGGGGCTTTCGGGGGCACAGATACGCAGTATTTT. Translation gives CASSLGLAGAFGGTDTQYF. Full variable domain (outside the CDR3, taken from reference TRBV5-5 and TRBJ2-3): DAGVTQSPTHLIKTRGQQVTLRCSPISGHKSVSWYQQVLGQGPQFIFQYYEKEERGRGNFPDRFSARQFPNYSSELNVNALLLGDSALYLCASSLGLAGAFGGTDTQYFGPGTRLTVL.

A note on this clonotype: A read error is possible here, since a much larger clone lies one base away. The CDR3 region has the DNA TGTGCCGGCAGCTCCGGGTCACGCCAGTTGCAGCCCCAGCATTTT. It codes for CAGSSGSRQLQPQHF. The chain uses TRBV12-3 or TRBV12-4 and TRBJ1-5; D gene uncertain. The CDR3 is made up of 15 amino acids.

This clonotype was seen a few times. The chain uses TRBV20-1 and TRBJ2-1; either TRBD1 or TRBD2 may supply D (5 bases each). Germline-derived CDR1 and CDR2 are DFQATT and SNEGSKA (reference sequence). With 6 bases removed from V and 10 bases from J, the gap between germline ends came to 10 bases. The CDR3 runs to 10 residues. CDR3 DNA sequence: TGCAGTGCGGGGGTCCTCGAGCAGTTCTTC. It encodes CSAGVLEQFF.

CDR3 nucleotides: TGTGCCACCAGCCCAAAGGCCGGGACGGCAGGGCAAGAGACCCAGTACTTC. Its protein is CATSPKAGTAGQETQYF. The J gene is TRBJ2-4, the V gene TRBV24-1; D is possibly TRBD1 or TRBD2 (5 bases each). TRBJ2-5 explains the end of the DNA better; the J call may be wrong. This CDR3 is 17 amino acids long. Germline V lookup: CDR1 KGHDR, CDR2 SFDVKD.

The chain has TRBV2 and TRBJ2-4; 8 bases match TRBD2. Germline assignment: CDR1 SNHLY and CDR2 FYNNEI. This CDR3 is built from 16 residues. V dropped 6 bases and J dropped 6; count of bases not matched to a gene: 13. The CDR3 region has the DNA TGTGCCAGCAGGAGGGAGAGCGGGGGCCATTCAAACATTCAGTACTTC. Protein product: CASRRESGGHSNIQYF.

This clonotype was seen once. The CDR3 protein is CASSQGTISQETQYF. The CDR3 DNA reads TGTGCCAGCAGCCAAGGGACTATATCCCAAGAGACCCAGTACTTC. The chain links TRBV3-1 to TRBJ2-4, with D perhaps TRBD2 (6 bases). The J call may be wrong; the DNA end is better matched by TRBJ2-5. The V gene's germline CDR1 is LGHDT and CDR2 YNNKEL (reference sequence). CDR3 length equals 15 residues.

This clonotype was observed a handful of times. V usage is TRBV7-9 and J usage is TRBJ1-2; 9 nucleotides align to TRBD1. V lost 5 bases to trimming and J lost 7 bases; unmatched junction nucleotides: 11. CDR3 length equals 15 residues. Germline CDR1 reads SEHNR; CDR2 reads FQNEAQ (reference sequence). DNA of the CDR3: TGTGCCAGCAGCCGGCCGGGACAGGGACTACGTGGCTACACCTTC. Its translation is CASSRPGQGLRGYTF.

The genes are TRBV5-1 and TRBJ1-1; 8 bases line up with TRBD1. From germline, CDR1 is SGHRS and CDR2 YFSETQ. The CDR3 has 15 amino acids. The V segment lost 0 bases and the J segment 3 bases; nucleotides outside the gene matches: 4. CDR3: CASSLAPGGYTEAFF. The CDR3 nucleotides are TGCGCCAGCAGCTTGGCCCCAGGGGGCTACACTGAAGCTTTCTTT. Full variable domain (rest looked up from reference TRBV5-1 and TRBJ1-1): KAGVTQTPRYLIKTRGQQVTLSCSPISGHRSVSWYQQTPGQGLQFLFEYFSETQRNKGNFPGRFSGRQFSNSRSEMNVSTLELGDSALYLCASSLAPGGYTEAFFGQGTRLTVV.

This CDR3 is CASSLGTAKIEQFF. CDR3 nucleotides: TGTGCCAGCAGCCTCGGGACTGCTAAAATTGAGCAGTTCTTC. The chain employs TRBV2 and TRBJ2-1; D is perhaps TRBD2 (6 bases). Trimming took off 6 bases at V and 9 bases at J, with 18 bases between the two ends. The CDR3 is made up of 14 amino acids. CDR1 and CDR2 (germline): SNHLY, FYNNEI. The variable domain in full, with the rest retrieved from reference TRBV2 and TRBJ2-1, is EPEVTQTPSHQVTQMGQEVILRCVPISNHLYFYWYRQILGQKVEFLVSFYNNEISEKSEIFDDQFSVERPDGSNFTLKIRSTKLEDSAMYFCASSLGTAKIEQFFGPGTRLTVL.

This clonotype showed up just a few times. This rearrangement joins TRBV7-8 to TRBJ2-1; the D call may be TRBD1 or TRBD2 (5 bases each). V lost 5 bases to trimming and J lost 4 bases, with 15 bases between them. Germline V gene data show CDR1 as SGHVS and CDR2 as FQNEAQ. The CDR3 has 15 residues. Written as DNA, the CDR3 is TGTGCCAGCAGCCCCCCGGTGGGGGATTACAATGAGCAGTTCTTC. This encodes CASSPPVGDYNEQFF.

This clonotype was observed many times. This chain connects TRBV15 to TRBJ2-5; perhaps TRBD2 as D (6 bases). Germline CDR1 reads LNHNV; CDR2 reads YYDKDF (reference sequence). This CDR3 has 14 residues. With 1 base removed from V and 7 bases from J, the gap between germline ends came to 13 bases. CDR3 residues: CATSRGGNIATQYF. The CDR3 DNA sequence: TGTGCCACCAGCAGAGGCGGGAATATTGCGACCCAGTACTTC.

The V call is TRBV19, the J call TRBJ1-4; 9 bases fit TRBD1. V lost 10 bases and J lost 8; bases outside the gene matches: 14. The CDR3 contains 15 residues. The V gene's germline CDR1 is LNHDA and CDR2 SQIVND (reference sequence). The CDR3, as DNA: TGTGCCACTTTCCCAGGGGGACAGGGCACGGAAAAACTGTTTTTT. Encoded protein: CATFPGGQGTEKLFF.

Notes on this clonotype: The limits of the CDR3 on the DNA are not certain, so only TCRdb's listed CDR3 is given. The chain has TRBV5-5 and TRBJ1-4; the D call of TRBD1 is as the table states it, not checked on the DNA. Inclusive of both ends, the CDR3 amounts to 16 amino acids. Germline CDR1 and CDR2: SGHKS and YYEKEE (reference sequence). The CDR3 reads CASSSSVGTGSEKRFF.

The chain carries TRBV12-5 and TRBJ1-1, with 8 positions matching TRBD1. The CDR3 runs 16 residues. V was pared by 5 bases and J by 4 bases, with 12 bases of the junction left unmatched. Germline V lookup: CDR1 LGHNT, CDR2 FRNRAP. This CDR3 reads CASGNQTGVYVTEAFF. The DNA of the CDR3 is TGTGCTAGTGGTAACCAGACAGGGGTTTATGTCACTGAAGCTTTCTTT.

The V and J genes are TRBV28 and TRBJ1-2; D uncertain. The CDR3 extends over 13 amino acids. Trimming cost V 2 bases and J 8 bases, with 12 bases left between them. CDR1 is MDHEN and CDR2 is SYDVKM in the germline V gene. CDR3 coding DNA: TGTGCCAGCAGTTTAGGGTACACCCGGGGCTACACCTTC. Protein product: CASSLGYTRGYTF.

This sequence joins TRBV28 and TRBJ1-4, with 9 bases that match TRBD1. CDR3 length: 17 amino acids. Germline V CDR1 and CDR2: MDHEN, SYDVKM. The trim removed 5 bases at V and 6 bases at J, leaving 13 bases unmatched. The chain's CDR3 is CASSVLSWDRDDEKLFF. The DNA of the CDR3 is TGTGCCAGCAGTGTCCTTAGCTGGGACAGGGATGATGAAAAACTGTTTTTT.

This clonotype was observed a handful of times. The CDR3 here is CASSLIGTGYTEAFF. For the CDR3, the DNA is TGCGCCAGCAGCTTGATAGGGACAGGGTACACTGAAGCTTTCTTT. This chain joins TRBV5-1 and TRBJ1-1, with 9 bases that match TRBD1. The V gene's germline CDR1 is SGHRS and CDR2 YFSETQ. Trimming removed 1 base from V and 3 bases from J; junction bases left unmatched: 4. The CDR3 consists of 15 residues.

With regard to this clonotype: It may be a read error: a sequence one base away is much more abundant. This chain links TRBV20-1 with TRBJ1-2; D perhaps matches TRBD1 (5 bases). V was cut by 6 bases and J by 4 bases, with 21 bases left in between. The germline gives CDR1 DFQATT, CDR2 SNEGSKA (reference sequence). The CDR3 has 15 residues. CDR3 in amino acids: CSARPRTTVIYGYTF. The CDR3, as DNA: TGCAGTGCCCGGCCTCGGACAACAGTGATCTATGGCTACACCTTC.

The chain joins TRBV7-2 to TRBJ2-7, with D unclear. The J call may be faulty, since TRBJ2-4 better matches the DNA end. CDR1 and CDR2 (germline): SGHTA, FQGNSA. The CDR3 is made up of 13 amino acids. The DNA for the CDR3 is TGTGCCAGCAGCTTAGTCGGTTCAAACATTCAGTACTTC. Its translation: CASSLVGSNIQYF.

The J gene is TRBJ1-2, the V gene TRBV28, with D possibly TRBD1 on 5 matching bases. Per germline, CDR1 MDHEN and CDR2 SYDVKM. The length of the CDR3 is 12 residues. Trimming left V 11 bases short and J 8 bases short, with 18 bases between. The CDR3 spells CASERTSRGYTF. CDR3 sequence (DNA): TGTGCCTCAGAACGGACATCCCGCGGCTACACCTTC.

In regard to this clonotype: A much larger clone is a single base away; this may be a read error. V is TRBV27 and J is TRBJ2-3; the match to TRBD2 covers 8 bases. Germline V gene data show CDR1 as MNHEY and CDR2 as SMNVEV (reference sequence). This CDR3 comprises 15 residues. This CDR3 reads CACSLGAGGLDTQYF. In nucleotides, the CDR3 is TGTGCCTGCAGTTTAGGGGCGGGGGGTTTAGATACGCAGTATTTT.

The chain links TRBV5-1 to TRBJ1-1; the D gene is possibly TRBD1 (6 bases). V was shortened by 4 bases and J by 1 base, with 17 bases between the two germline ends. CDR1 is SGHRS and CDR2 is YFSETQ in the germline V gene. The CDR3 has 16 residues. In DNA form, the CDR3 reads TGCGCCAGCAGCGAAGGGGACAAGAGGTCGAACACTGAAGCTTTCTTT. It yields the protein CASSEGDKRSNTEAFF.

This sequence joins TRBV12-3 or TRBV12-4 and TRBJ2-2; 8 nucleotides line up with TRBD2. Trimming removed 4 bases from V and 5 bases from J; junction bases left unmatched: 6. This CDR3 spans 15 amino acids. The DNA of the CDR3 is TGTGCCAGCAGTTATCAGCAGCGGGGGACCGGGGAGCTGTTTTTT. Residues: CASSYQQRGTGELFF.

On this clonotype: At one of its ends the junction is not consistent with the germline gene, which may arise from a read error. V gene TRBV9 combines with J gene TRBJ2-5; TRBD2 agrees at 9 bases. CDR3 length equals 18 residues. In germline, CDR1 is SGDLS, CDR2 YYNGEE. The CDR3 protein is CASSVGSLAGGVQETQYF. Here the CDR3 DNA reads TGTGCCAGCAGCGTAGGATCACTAGCGGGCGGGGTTCAAGAGACTCAGTACTTC.

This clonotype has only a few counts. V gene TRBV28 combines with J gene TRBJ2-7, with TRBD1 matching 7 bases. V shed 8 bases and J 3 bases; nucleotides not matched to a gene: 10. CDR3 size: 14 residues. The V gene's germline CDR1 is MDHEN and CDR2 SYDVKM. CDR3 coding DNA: TGTGCCAGCGCAGCCGGGACAGATTGCTACGAGCAGTACTTC. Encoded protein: CASAAGTDCYEQYF.